One sample yielded the 12 T cell receptor beta chains listed below, sequenced in a study of T cell repertoires and HLA-DP antigens. Antigens of these TCRs are unknown. TCRdb's table, derived via immunoSEQ multiplex PCR, lists solely in-frame clones and lacks some. The repertoire holds some 110,000 clones, with almost 95% as singletons. The sequencing sample was made of CD4+ T cells from PBMCs. Receptors were obtained from a woman in her late teens or twenties in good health and CMV-seronegative.

This clone appeared a single time. The rearrangement links TRBV5-5 to TRBJ1-2; 8 bases agree with TRBD1. Per the germline V gene, CDR1 is SGHKS and CDR2 is YYEKEE (reference sequence). Unmatched junction bases numbered 8, after V lost 0 bases and J lost 1 base. The CDR3 runs to 17 residues. The CDR3 DNA is TGTGCCAGCAGCTTGGGGCCGGGACAGGTTCGTAACTATGGCTACACCTTC. Residues: CASSLGPGQVRNYGYTF. The variable domain in full, with the rest retrieved from reference TRBV5-5 and TRBJ1-2, is DAGVTQSPTHLIKTRGQQVTLRCSPISGHKSVSWYQQVLGQGPQFIFQYYEKEERGRGNFPDRFSARQFPNYSSELNVNALLLGDSALYLCASSLGPGQVRNYGYTFGSGTRLTVV.

The V and J genes are TRBV27 and TRBJ1-2, with a weak D call TRBD1 (6 bases). The length of the CDR3 is 17 residues. Between the trimmed V and J ends, which lost 5 bases and 8 bases, there was a span of 27 bases. Germline V gene sequence: CDR1 MNHEY, CDR2 SMNVEV (reference sequence). The CDR3 region has the DNA TGTGCCAGCAGTCCCCTGGGTGGAACAGGGATCCGGGGGGGCTACACCTTC. As protein: CASSPLGGTGIRGGYTF.

The rearrangement links TRBV5-4 to TRBJ1-1; D uncertain. With 0 bases removed from V and 0 bases from J, the gap between germline ends came to 9 bases. The CDR3 is made up of 15 amino acids. The germline V gene encodes CDR1 SGHNT and CDR2 YYREEE (reference sequence). CDR3 DNA sequence: TGTGCCAGCAGCTTGGCTCCGGGATTGAACACTGAAGCTTTCTTT. It translates to CASSLAPGLNTEAFF.

This clone has more than one count but fewer than ten. The junction and the germline gene differ at one end; a read error may be behind it. The chain combines TRBV6-5 with TRBJ1-2; D is unresolved. The CDR3 runs 11 residues. In germline, CDR1 is MNHEY, CDR2 SVGAGI. CDR3 sequence (DNA): TGTGCCAGCAGTTACCCGTATTTTCGACGATTC. Encoded protein: CASSYPYFRRF.

In its sample, this clone was seen once. This chain joins TRBV2 and TRBJ2-3, with D hard to call. Germline V gene data show CDR1 as SNHLY and CDR2 as FYNNEI. The CDR3 has 15 residues. Trimming shortened V by 3 bases and J by 0 bases, and 10 bases separated the two germline ends. CDR3 bases: TGTGCCAGCAGTGAGCACAGCTCTAGCACAGATACGCAGTATTTT. Protein sequence: CASSEHSSSTDTQYF.

This clone has a single count. The chain combines TRBV28 with TRBJ1-2; D is uncertain. Germline V gives CDR1 MDHEN, CDR2 SYDVKM. There are 13 residues in the CDR3. The V end was cut by 5 bases, the J end by 3 bases, with 10 bases between. CDR3 sequence (DNA): TGTGCCAGCAGTCCTCCAGGCTACTATGGCTACACCTTC. This sequence encodes CASSPPGYYGYTF.

This chain uses TRBV6-5 with TRBJ2-1; D remains ambiguous. V lost 0 bases, J lost 9 bases, and 3 bases lay in between. CDR1 is MNHEY and CDR2 is SVGAGI in the germline V gene. CDR3 length: 11 residues. CDR3 in DNA: TGTGCCAGCAGTTACTCTAGTGAGCAGTTCTTC. Protein product: CASSYSSEQFF.

V usage is TRBV4-2 and J usage is TRBJ1-1, with 7 positions matching TRBD1. This CDR3 has 17 amino acids. The V gene's germline CDR1 is LGHNA and CDR2 YNFKEQ. The J segment lost 3 bases and the V segment lost 1 base, leaving 11 bases of the junction unmatched. The chain's CDR3 is CASSQVLGRGKDTEAFF. In DNA, the CDR3 is TGTGCCAGCAGCCAAGTACTCGGCAGGGGGAAGGACACTGAAGCTTTCTTT.

The V call is TRBV5-1, the J call TRBJ1-5; D gene unclear. Germline lookup yields CDR1 SGHRS and CDR2 YFSETQ. This CDR3 contains 15 residues. Trimming left V 0 bases short and J 0 bases short, with 7 bases between. The CDR3 spells CASSLVSGSNQPQHF. The CDR3, as DNA: TGCGCCAGCAGCTTGGTGTCAGGTAGCAATCAGCCCCAGCATTTT.

The rearrangement links TRBV4-3 to TRBJ1-6, with D possibly being TRBD1 (6 bases). The CDR3 runs to 14 residues. Germline assignment: CDR1 LGHNA and CDR2 YSLEER. Trimming took off 6 bases at V and 5 bases at J, with 11 bases between the two ends. DNA of the CDR3: TGCGCCAGCAGTCGGCAGGGGAATAATTCACCCCTCCACTTT. It is translated as CASSRQGNNSPLHF.

CDR3 coding DNA: TGTGCCAGCAGCTCAGGCAGTGGAAACACCATATATTTT. It specifies CASSSGSGNTIYF. The chain employs TRBV11-2 and TRBJ1-3, with D hard to call. The CDR3 is 13 amino acids. Looked up from germline, CDR1 is SGHAT and CDR2 is FQNNGV. Trimming removed 4 bases at V and 3 bases at J, with 7 bases between.

The chain is built from TRBV19 and TRBJ2-5, with 13 bases identical to TRBD2. The CDR3 contains 18 residues. Looked up from germline, CDR1 is LNHDA and CDR2 is SQIVND (reference sequence). The V gene end was trimmed by 4 bases and the J gene end by 5 bases; junction bases not matched to a gene: 13. CDR3 nucleotide sequence: TGTGCCAGTAGTAGGACTAGCGGGGGCCTCGGATGGCAGGAGACCCAGTACTTC. It encodes CASSRTSGGLGWQETQYF.